This paragraph covers one TCR beta chain sequence. Its antigen remains unknown. A second PCR of about 6 to 12 cycles used a sample-barcoded 5' primer and a J-beta primer mix. MiXCR was run by TCRdb on the 5' RACE reads, yielding one entry per CDR3 protein. The sample records hundreds of thousands of distinct CDR3 sequences, around 48% being singletons. This CDR3 contains 13 residues. Unmatched junction bases numbered 9, after V lost 10 bases and J lost 3 bases. Germline V gene lookup returns CDR1 ENHRY and CDR2 SYGVKD. Healthy Caucasian individuals from Russia aged roughly 6 to 90 served as donors. This specimen comes from a study of blood T cells in healthy people across ages. Study-level results: When one million T cells were used, diversity estimates were thought to be underestimates. Compared with aged donors, long-lived donors showed fewer expanded clones, suggesting selection.

The sequencing sample was made of blood. The receptor comes from a woman between 55 and 75 years old in good health. This rearrangement joins TRBV10-3 to TRBJ2-7, with 7 bases aligning to TRBD1. The chain's CDR3 is CATLSGTDYEQYF. The CDR3 DNA reads TGTGCCACCTTGTCCGGGACAGACTACGAGCAGTACTTC.